This T cell receptor beta chain was sequenced for a study of beta chain features in type 1 diabetes. In the study overall: The samples had 90 million to 130 million sorted cells examined in all. General study points: Type 1 diabetes patients had VDJ junctions that carried fewer insertions and more deletions. People with Type 1 diabetes carried modestly yet significantly shorter TCRB CDR3s in all four CD4+ subsets.

Comment on this clone: Antigen: not known.

Isolation of CD4+ naive, central memory, regulatory and stem cell-like memory cells was achieved by sorting via CD45RO/CCR7/CD25/CD127/CD95/CD27. Since all of the isolated RNA was reverse transcribed, expressed TCRB transcripts were what got sequenced. Repertoires were generated with immunoSEQ multiplex PCR, while TCRdb's copy carries only in-frame clones and drops some. Of 900,000 or so clones listed, roughly 15% are singletons. Germline V gene data show CDR1 as MNHNY and CDR2 as SVGAGI (reference sequence). Trimming left V 10 bases short and J 0 bases short, with 4 bases between. This CDR3 region has 12 residues.

The receptor was isolated from a woman under 30 in good health. The chain links TRBV6-6 to TRBJ2-6; D not resolved. The sample consisted of naive CD4+ T cells from blood. The CDR3 DNA reads TGTGCCACCAACTCTGGGGCCAACGTCCTGACTTTC. Protein product: CATNSGANVLTF.